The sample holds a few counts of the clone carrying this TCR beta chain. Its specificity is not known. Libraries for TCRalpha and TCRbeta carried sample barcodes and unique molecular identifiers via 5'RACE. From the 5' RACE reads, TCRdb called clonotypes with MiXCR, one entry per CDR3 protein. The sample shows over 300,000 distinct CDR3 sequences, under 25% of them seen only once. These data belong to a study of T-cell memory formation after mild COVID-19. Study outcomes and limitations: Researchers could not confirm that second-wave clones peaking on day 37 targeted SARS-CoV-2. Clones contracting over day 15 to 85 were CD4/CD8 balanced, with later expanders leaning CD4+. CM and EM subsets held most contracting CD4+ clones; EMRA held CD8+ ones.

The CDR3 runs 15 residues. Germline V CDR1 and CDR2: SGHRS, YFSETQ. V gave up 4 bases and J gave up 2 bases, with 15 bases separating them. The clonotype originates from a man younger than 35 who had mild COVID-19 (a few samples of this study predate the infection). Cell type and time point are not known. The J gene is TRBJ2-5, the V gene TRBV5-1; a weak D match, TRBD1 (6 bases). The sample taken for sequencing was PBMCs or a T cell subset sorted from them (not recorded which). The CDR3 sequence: CASSILGGQQETQYF. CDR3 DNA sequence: TGCGCCAGCAGCATACTTGGGGGACAACAAGAGACCCAGTACTTC.